This TCR beta chain is from a study of blood T cell repertoires in COVID-19. Authors' processing steps: Amplifying reference gene primers gave estimates of nucleated cell counts. Clones were read by immunoSEQ multiplex PCR, and TCRdb kept only the in-frame ones, dropping some. Clone size and V and J calls were adopted from that table, with D and trimming inferred from the DNA. The sample includes about 50,000 clones, around 83% of them seen just once. This clone was seen only once. This clonotype was sampled from a man aged 65 to 85 with active COVID-19. Sequences were obtained from peripheral blood.

The chain's CDR3 is CASSGGTALNYGYTF. The CDR3 coding sequence is TGTGCCAGCAGCGGCGGGACAGCTCTTAACTATGGCTACACCTTC. The chain carries TRBV7-9 and TRBJ1-2; 7 positions match TRBD1. Trimming cost V 5 bases and J 1 base; bases outside gene matches: 7. CDR1 and CDR2 (germline): SEHNR, FQNEAQ (reference sequence). This CDR3 is built from 15 residues. Full variable domain (remainder filled in from reference TRBV7-9 and TRBJ1-2): DTGVSQNPRHKITKRGQNVTFRCDPISEHNRLYWYRQTLGQGPEFLTYFQNEAQLEKSRLLSDRFSAERPKGSFSTLEIQRTEQGDSAMYLCASSGGTALNYGYTFGSGTRLTVV.